This TCR beta chain was found in a study of cytomegalovirus exposure and HLA in healthy donors. The PCR had 60 Vbeta and 13 Jbeta primers. The assay was immunoSEQ multiplex PCR, and TCRdb's table has in-frame clones only and misses some. Of a few hundred thousand clones detected, around 80% appear once; the ten largest clones hold 2.9%. The length of the CDR3 is 15 residues. Germline V gene data show CDR1 as SGHDT and CDR2 as YYEEEE. After removal of 2 bases from V and 5 bases from J, the junction contained 5 bases not matched to a gene. On this clone: No antigen is known for it.

Study-wide points: In a later analysis, HLA-associated beta chains showed higher expansion and lower generation probabilities than comparable chains. Roughly even sequencing depth across donors was the assumption behind the presence/absence analyses.

Sequenced material: PBMCs. The rearrangement uses TRBV5-6 and TRBJ2-5; 11 bases agree with TRBD1. This TCR was recovered from a man aged 25-45 years in good health and CMV-seronegative. The CDR3 spells CASSFRTGGAETQYF. The CDR3 coding sequence is TGTGCCAGCAGCTTTAGGACAGGGGGCGCGGAGACCCAGTACTTC.